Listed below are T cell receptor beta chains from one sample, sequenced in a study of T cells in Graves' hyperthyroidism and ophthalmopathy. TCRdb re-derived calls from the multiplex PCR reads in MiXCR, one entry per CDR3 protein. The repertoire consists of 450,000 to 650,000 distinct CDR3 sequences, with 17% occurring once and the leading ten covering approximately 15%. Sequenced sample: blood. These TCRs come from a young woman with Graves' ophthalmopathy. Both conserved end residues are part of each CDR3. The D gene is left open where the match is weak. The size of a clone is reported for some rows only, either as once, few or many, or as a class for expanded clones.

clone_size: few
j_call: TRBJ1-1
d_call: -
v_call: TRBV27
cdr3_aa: CASSLSRRAGDTEAFF
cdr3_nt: TGTGCCAGCAGTTTATCTCGCAGGGCAGGTGATACTGAAGCTTTCTTT

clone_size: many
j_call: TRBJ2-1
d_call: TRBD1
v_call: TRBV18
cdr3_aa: CASSSGTGGADEQFF
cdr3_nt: TGTGCCAGCTCGTCCGGGACAGGGGGCGCCGATGAGCAGTTCTTC

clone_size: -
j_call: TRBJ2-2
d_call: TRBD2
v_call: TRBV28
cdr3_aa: CASSFLAGGNSGELFF
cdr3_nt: TGTGCCAGCAGTTTCTTAGCGGGGGGAAATTCCGGGGAGCTGTTTTTT

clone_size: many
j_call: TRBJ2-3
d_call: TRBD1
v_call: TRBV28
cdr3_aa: CASSHGQGALSTDTQYF
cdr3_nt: TGTGCCAGCAGTCACGGACAGGGAGCCTTAAGCACAGATACGCAGTATTTT

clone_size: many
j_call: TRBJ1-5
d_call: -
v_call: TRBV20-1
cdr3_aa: CSARGTDNQPQHF
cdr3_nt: TGCAGTGCGCGGGGAACTGATAATCAGCCCCAGCATTTT

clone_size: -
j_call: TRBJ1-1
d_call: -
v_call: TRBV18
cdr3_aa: CASSLESWTEAFF
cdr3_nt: TGTGCCAGCTCACTGGAATCCTGGACTGAAGCTTTCTTT

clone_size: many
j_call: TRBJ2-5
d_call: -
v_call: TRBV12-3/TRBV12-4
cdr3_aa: CASRLDYSPETQYF
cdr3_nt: TGTGCCAGCAGGCTCGACTATTCCCCAGAGACCCAGTACTTC

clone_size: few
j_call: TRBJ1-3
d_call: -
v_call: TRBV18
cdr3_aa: CASSPPVTGNTIYF
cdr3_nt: TGTGCCAGCTCACCACCGGTTACCGGAAACACCATATATTTT

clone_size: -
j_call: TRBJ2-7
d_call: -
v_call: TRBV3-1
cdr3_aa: CASSQVTGSNEQYF
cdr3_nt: TGTGCCAGCAGCCAAGTCACAGGATCCAACGAGCAGTACTTC

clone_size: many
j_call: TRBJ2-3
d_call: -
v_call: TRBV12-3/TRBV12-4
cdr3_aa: CASRISGTDTQYF
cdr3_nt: TGTGCCAGCAGGATTAGCGGCACAGATACGCAGTATTTT

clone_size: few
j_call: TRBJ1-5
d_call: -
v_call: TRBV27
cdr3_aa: CASSLRVYQPQHF
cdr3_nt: TGTGCCAGCAGTCTTCGGGTATATCAGCCCCAGCATTTT

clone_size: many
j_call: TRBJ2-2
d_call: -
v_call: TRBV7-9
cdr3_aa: CASSATGSTGELFF
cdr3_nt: TGTGCCAGCAGCGCGACAGGCTCCACCGGGGAGCTGTTTTTT

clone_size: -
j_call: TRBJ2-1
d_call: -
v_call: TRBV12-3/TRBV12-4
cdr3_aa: CASSSGRRWAHNEQFF
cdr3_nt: TGTGCCAGCAGTTCCGGACGGAGATGGGCACACAATGAGCAGTTCTTC

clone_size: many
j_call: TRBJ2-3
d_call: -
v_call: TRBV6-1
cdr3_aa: CASSPPGDSYTDTQYF
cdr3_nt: TGTGCCAGCAGTCCCCCGGGGGACTCATACACAGATACGCAGTATTTT

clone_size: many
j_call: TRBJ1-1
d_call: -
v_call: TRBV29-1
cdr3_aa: CSVEDLRGLDTEAFF
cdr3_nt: TGCAGCGTTGAAGATCTTCGGGGCCTCGACACTGAAGCTTTCTTT

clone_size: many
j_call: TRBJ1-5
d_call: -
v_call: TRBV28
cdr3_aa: CASSFIRGGQPQHF
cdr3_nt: TGTGCCAGCAGTTTCATCCGGGGAGGACAGCCCCAGCATTTT

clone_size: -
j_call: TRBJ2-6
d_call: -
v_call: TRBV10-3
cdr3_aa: CAISKQGLGANVLTF
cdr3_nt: TGTGCCATCAGCAAACAGGGCCTTGGGGCCAACGTCCTGACTTTC

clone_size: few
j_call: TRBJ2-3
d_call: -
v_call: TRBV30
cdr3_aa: CAWSVQGLSTDTQYF
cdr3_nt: TGTGCCTGGAGTGTGCAGGGCTTGAGCACAGATACGCAGTATTTT

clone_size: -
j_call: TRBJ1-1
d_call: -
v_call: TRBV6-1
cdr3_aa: CASSEAPASRAFF
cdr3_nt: TGTGCCAGCAGTGAAGCTCCGGCGTCCAGGGCGTTCTTT

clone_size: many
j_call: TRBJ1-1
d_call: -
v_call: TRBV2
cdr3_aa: CASSETGQQVTEAFF
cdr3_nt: TGTGCCAGCAGTGAGACGGGACAACAGGTTACTGAAGCTTTCTTT

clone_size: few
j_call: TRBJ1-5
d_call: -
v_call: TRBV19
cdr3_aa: CASSRTLDQPQHF
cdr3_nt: TGTGCCAGTTCGAGGACTCTCGATCAGCCCCAGCATTTT

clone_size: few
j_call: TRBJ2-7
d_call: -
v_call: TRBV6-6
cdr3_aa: CASSYGYPSSYEQYF
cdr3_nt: TGTGCCAGCAGTTACGGATACCCCAGCTCCTACGAGCAGTACTTC

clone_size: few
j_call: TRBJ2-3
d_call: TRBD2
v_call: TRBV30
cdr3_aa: CAWSGHVGGTDTQYF
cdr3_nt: TGTGCCTGGAGTGGGCACGTGGGGGGGACAGATACGCAGTATTTT

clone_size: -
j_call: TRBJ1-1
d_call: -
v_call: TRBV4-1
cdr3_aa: CASSQVDTLNTEAFF
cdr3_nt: TGCGCCAGCAGCCAAGTGGACACTTTGAACACTGAAGCTTTCTTT

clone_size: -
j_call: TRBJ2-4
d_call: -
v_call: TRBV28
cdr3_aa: CASSLNRIKNIQYF
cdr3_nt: TGTGCCAGCAGTTTAAACAGGATCAAAAACATTCAGTACTTC

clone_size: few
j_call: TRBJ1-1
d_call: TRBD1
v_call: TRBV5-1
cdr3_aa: CASSLAQGVMTEAFF
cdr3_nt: TGCGCCAGCAGCTTGGCGCAGGGGGTAATGACTGAAGCTTTCTTT

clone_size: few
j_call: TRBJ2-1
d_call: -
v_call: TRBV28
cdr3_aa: CASSPPRGTLNEQFF
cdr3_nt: TGTGCCAGCAGTCCCCCGCGGGGTACCCTTAATGAGCAGTTCTTC

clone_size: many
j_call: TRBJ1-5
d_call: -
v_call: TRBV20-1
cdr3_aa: CSASKVAADSNQPQHF
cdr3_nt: TGCAGTGCTAGTAAGGTAGCGGCGGATAGCAATCAGCCCCAGCATTTT

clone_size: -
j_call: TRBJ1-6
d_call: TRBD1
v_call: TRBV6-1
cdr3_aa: CASTPRQGLSPLHF
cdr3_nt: TGTGCCAGCACCCCTAGACAGGGGCTTTCACCCCTCCACTTT

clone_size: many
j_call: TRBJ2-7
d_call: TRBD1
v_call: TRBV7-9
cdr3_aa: CASSLPGQGYEQYF
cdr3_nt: TGTGCCAGCAGCTTACCGGGACAGGGGTACGAGCAGTACTTC

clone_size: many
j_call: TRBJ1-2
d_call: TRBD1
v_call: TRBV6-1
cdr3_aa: CASSEEFGTGAGYTF
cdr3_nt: TGTGCCAGCAGTGAGGAGTTCGGGACAGGGGCTGGCTACACCTTC

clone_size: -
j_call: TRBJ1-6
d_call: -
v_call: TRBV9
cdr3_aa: CASSAGVNSPLHF
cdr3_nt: TGTGCCAGCAGCGCAGGGGTAAATTCACCCCTCCACTTT

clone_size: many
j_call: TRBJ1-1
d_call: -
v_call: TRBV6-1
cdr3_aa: CASSALRDTEAFF
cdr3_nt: TGTGCCAGCAGTGCATTAAGGGACACTGAAGCTTTCTTT

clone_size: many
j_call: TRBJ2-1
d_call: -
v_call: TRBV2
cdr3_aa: CASSGGSSSYNEQFF
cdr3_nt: TGTGCCAGCAGTGGAGGAAGTAGCTCCTACAATGAGCAGTTCTTC

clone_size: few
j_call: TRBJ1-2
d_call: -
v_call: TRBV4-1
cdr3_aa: CASSQEEGGRSYGYTF
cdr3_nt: TGCGCCAGCAGCCAAGAAGAGGGGGGGCGCAGCTATGGCTACACCTTC

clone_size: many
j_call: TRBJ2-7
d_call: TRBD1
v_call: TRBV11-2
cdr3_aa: CASSLVAVVQGAGEQYF
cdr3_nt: TGTGCCAGCAGCTTAGTTGCGGTCGTACAGGGGGCTGGGGAGCAGTACTTC

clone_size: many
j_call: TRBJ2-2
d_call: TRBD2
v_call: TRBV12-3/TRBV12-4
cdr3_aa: CASSARGETGELFF
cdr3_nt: TGTGCCAGCAGTGCCCGGGGGGAAACCGGGGAGCTGTTTTTT

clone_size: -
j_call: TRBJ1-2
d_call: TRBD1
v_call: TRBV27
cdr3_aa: CASSPATGGRGYTF
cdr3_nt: TGTGCCAGCAGCCCAGCTACAGGGGGCAGGGGCTACACCTTC

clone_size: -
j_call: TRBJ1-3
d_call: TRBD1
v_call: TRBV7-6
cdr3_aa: CASSLILGQGNGNTIYF
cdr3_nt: TGTGCCAGCAGCTTAATACTCGGACAGGGGAATGGAAACACCATATATTTT

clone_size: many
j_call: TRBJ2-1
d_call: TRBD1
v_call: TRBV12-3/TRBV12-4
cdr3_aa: CASSYRGNYNEQFF
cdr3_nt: TGTGCCAGCAGTTACAGGGGAAACTACAATGAGCAGTTCTTC

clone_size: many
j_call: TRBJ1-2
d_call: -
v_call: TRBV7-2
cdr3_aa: CASSLVGGSNYGYTF
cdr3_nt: TGTGCCAGCAGCTTAGTTGGAGGGAGTAATTATGGCTACACCTTC

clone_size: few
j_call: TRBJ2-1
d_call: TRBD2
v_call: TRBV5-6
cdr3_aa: CASSFLLAGGPYGYNEQFF
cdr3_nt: TGTGCCAGCAGCTTTTTGCTAGCGGGAGGGCCTTATGGCTACAATGAGCAGTTCTTC

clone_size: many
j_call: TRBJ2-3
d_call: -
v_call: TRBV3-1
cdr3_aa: CASSQDRTDTQYF
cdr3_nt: TGTGCCAGCAGCCAAGATCGCACAGATACGCAGTATTTT

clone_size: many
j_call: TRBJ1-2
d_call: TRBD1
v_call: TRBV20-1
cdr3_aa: CSAGDRTNYGYTF
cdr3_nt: TGCAGTGCTGGGGACAGAACCAACTATGGCTACACCTTC

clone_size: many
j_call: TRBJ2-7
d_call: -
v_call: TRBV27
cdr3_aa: CASSFGQSYEQYF
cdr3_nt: TGTGCCAGCAGTTTCGGGCAGTCCTACGAGCAGTACTTC

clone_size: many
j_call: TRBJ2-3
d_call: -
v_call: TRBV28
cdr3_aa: CASTPFDTSTDTQYF
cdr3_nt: TGTGCCAGCACTCCATTTGACACTTCCACAGATACGCAGTATTTT

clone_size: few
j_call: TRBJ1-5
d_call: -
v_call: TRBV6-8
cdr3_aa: CASSDRTPPLSNQPQHF
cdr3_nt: TGTGCCAGCAGCGACAGGACCCCGCCGTTGAGCAATCAGCCCCAGCATTTT

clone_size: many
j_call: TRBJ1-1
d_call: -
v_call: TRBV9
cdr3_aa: CASSVGSRVAEAFF
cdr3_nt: TGTGCCAGCAGCGTAGGGAGCAGGGTGGCTGAAGCTTTCTTT

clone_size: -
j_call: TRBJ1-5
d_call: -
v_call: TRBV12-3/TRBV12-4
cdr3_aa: CASTDGSQPQHF
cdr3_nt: TGTGCCAGCACCGATGGGAGTCAGCCCCAGCATTTT

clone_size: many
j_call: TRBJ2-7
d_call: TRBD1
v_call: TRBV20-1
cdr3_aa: CMGQGSYEQYF
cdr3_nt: TGCATGGGACAGGGTAGCTACGAGCAGTACTTC

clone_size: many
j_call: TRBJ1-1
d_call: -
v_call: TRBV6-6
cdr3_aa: CASSYRDTEAFF
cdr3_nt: TGTGCCAGCAGTTACCGGGACACTGAAGCTTTCTTT

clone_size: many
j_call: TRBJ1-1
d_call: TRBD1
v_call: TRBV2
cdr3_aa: CASSEAGGGLGTEAFF
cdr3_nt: TGTGCCAGCAGTGAAGCAGGGGGCGGATTAGGCACTGAAGCTTTCTTT

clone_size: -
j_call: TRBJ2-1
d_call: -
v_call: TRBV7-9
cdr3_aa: CASSLVASPYSEQFF
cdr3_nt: TGTGCCAGCAGCTTAGTTGCCTCCCCTTATTCAGAGCAGTTCTTC